Listed here is a single T cell receptor (beta chain). Antigen unknown. The Oncomine TCR Beta short-read assay was applied to DNA of cultured CD4+ T cells. Using its own MiXCR run on the PCR reads, TCRdb lists one record per CDR3 protein. The sample contains approximately 20,000 distinct CDR3 sequences, roughly half of which appear only once. Germline V gives CDR1 MNHEY, CDR2 SVGEGT. The CDR3 is 13 residues long. V was pared by 4 bases and J by 6 bases, with 12 bases between. These data come from a study of vaccination and CD4 T cells after COVID-19. Across the study: The study collected post-vaccine samples a median around 70 days after dose two, with a range of 14 to 241. Whole-study results and caveats: For convalescent patients, 304 of the 307 vaccine-specific clones analyzed were classified as spike mono-reactive.

Treatment reported: approximately nine-day PBMC culture with coronavirus spike peptide pools or control peptides (ViraFEST assay). Having spent approximately 9 days in culture, CD4+ T cells were then isolated by negative selection. The chain recombines TRBV6-2 or TRBV6-3 with TRBJ1-1, with D maybe TRBD1 (6 bases). Sequencing was done on a sample of CD4+ T cells from blood, cultured in vitro. The sequence was obtained from a human donor who had recovered from COVID-19. The CDR3 sequence: CASSFDGGSEAFF. For the CDR3, the DNA is TGTGCCAGCAGTTTTGATGGGGGCTCTGAAGCTTTCTTT.